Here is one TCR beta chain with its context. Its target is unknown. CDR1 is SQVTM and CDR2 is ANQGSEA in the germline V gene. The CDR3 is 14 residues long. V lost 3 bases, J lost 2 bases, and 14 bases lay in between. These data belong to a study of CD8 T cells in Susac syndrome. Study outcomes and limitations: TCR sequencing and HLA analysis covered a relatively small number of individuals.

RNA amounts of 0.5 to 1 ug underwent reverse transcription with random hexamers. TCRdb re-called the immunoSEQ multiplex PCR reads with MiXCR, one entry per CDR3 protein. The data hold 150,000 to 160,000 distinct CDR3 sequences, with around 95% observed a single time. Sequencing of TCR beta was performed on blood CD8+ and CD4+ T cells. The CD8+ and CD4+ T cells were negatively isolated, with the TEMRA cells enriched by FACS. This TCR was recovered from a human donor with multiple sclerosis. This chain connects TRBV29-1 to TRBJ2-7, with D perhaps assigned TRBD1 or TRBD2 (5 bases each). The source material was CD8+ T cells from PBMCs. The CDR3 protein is CSVEGDPATYEQYF. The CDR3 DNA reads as TGCAGCGTTGAGGGGGACCCAGCAACCTACGAGCAGTACTTC.